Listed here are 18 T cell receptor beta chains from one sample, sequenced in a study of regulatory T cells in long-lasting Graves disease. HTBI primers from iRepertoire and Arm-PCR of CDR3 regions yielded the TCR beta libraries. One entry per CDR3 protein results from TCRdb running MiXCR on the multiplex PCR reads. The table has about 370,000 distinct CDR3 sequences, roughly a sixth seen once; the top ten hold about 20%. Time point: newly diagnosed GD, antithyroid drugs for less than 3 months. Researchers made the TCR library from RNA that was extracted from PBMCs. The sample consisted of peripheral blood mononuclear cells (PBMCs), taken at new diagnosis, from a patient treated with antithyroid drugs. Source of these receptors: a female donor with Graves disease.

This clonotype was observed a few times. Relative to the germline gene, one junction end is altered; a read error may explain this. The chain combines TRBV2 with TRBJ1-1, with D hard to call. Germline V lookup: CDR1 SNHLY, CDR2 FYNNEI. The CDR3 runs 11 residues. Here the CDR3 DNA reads TGTGCCGGCAGTTCGGACACTGAAGCTTTCTTT. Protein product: CAGSSDTEAFF.

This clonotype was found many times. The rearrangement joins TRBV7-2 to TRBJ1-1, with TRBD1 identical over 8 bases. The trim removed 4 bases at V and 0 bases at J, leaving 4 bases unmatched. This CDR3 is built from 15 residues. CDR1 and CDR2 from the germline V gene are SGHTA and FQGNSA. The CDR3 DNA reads TGTGCCAGCAGCTCGGGGACAGGCTTGAACACTGAAGCTTTCTTT. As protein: CASSSGTGLNTEAFF.

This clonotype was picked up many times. The CDR3 loop is CSAREFSDNQPQHF. The CDR3 nucleotides read TGCAGTGCTAGAGAATTCTCCGATAATCAGCCCCAGCATTTT. This sequence joins TRBV20-1 and TRBJ1-5; D not resolved. Deletions cut 0 bases from V and 4 bases from J, with 10 bases between. Germline V gene lookup returns CDR1 DFQATT and CDR2 SNEGSKA (reference sequence). This CDR3 contains 14 residues.

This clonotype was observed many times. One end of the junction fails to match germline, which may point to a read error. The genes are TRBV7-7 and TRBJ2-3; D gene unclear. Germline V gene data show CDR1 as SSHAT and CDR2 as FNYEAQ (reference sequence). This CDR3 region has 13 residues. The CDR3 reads CASSSTAADTQYF. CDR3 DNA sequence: TGTGCTAGCAGCTCGACTGCTGCAGATACGCAGTATTTT.

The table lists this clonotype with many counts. The CDR3 bases are TGTGCCAGCAGCCGCACGGGACTGTTACAAGAGACCCAGTACTTC. It yields the protein CASSRTGLLQETQYF. J is TRBJ2-5 and V is TRBV12-3 or TRBV12-4, with a possible D match to TRBD2 (6 bases). The CDR3 covers 15 residues. The V gene lost 6 bases and the J gene lost 2 bases, with 16 bases spanning the gap.

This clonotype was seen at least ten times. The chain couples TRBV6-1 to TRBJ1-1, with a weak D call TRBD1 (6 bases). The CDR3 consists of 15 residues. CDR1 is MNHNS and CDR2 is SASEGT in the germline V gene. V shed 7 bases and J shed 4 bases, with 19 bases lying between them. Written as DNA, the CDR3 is TGTGCCAGCATACGCCCTCGGGGGCATGTCACTGAAGCTTTCTTT. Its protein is CASIRPRGHVTEAFF.

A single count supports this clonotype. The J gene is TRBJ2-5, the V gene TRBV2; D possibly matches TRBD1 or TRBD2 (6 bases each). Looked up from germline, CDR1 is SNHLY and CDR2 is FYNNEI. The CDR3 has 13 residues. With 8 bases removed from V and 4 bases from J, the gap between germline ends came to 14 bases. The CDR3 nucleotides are TGTGCCAGCGGTCCCTGGGGGGCAGAGACCCAGTACTTC. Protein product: CASGPWGAETQYF.

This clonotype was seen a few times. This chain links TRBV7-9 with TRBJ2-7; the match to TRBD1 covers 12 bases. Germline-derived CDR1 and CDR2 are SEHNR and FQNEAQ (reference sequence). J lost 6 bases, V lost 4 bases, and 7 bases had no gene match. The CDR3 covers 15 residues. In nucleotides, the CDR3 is TGTGCCAGCAGCTCCGGACGGGACAGGGGGCTCGAGCAGTACTTC. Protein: CASSSGRDRGLEQYF.

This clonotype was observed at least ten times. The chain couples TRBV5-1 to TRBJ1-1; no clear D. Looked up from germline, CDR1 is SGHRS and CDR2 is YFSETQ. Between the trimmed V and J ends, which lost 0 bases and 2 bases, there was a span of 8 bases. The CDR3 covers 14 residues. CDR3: CASSLGATNTEAFF. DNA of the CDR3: TGCGCCAGCAGCTTGGGGGCTACTAACACTGAAGCTTTCTTT.

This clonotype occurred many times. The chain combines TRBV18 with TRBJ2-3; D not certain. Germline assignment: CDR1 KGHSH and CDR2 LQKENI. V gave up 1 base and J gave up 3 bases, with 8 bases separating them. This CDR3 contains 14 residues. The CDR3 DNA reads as TGTGCCAGCTCACCACGGGCAGAGACAGATACGCAGTATTTT. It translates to CASSPRAETDTQYF.

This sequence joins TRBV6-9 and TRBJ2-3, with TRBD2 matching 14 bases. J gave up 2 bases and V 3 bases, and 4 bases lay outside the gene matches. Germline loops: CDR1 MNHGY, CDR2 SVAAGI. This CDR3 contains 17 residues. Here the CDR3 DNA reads TGTGCCAGCAGTTACGGGACTAGCGGGGGACTCACAGATACGCAGTATTTT. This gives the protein CASSYGTSGGLTDTQYF.

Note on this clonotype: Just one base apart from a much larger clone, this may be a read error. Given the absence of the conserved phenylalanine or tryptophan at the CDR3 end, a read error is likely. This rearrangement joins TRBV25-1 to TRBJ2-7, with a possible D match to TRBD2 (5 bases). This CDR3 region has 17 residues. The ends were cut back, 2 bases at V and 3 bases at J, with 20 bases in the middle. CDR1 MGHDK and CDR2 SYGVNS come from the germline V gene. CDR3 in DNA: TGTGCCAGCAGTGAACCCTTTTGCCGGACTCCTGACTACGAGCAGTACTCC. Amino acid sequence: CASSEPFCRTPDYEQYS.

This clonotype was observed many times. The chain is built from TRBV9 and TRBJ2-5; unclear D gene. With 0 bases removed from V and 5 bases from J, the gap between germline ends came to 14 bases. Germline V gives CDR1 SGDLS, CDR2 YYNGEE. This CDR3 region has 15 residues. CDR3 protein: CASSVEGQFAETQYF. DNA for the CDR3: TGTGCCAGCAGCGTAGAAGGGCAATTTGCTGAGACCCAGTACTTC.

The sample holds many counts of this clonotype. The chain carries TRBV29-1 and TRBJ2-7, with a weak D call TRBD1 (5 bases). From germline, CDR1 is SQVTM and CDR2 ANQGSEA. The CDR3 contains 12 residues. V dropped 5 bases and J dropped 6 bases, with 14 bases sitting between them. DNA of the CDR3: TGCAGCGTTACGCGCTATGACAGCGAGCAGTACTTC. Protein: CSVTRYDSEQYF.

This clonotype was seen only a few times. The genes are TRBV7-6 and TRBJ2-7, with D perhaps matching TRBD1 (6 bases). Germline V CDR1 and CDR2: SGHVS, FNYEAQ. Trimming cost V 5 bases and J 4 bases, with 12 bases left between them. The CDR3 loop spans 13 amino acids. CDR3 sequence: CASSSRGDYEQYF. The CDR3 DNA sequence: TGTGCCAGCAGCAGCAGGGGAGATTACGAGCAGTACTTC.

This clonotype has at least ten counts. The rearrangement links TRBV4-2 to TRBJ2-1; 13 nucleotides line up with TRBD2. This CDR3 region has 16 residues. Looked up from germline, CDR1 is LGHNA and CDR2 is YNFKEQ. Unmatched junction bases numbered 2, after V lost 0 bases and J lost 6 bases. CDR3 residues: CASSQETSGRANEQFF. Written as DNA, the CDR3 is TGTGCCAGCAGCCAAGAAACTAGCGGGAGGGCCAATGAGCAGTTCTTC.

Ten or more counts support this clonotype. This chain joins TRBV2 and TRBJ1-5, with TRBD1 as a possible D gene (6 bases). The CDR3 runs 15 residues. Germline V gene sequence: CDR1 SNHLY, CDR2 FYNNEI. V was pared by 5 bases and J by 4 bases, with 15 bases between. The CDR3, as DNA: TGTGCCAGCAGTTACAGGGCTGTGGGGAATCAGCCCCAGCATTTT. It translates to CASSYRAVGNQPQHF.

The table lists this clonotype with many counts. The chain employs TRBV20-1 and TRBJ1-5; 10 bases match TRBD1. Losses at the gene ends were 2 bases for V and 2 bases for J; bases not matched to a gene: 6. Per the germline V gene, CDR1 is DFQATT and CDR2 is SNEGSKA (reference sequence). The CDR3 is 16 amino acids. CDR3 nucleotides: TGCAGTGCTAGACCTGACAGGGGGCGCGGCAATCAGCCCCAGCATTTT. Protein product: CSARPDRGRGNQPQHF.